This T cell receptor (beta chain) was identified in a study of cytomegalovirus exposure and HLA in healthy donors. The length of the CDR3 is 11 residues. Trimming stripped 5 bases from V and 5 bases from J, with 6 bases between. Germline values: CDR1 SGHAT, CDR2 FQNNGV. Primers for the PCR totalled 60 Vbeta and 13 Jbeta. Generated by immunoSEQ multiplex PCR, the TCRdb table keeps only in-frame clones and is missing some. The table lists about 150,000 clones, approximately 72% of them singletons. Samples came from healthy bone marrow donors. V usage is TRBV11-2 and J usage is TRBJ2-5; possibly TRBD2 for D (5 bases). The sequenced material came from PBMCs. The receptor was derived from a man younger than 30 in good health and CMV-seronegative. The CDR3 reads CASSRGETQYF. CDR3 nucleotides: TGTGCCAGCAGCCGGGGTGAGACCCAGTACTTC.